Below are 8 T cell receptor beta chains sequenced from a single sample in a study of Graves' ophthalmopathy and Graves' hyperthyroidism. Amplified material comprised TCR beta CDR3 regions derived from RNA transcripts. HTBI primers primed a first-round RT-PCR, and a second-round multiplex PCR followed. Using its own MiXCR run on the multiplex PCR reads, TCRdb lists one record per CDR3 protein. In the table there are hundreds of thousands of distinct CDR3 sequences, 21% of which are singletons. The sequenced sample consisted of peripheral blood. The receptors were gathered from a young woman with stable Graves' hyperthyroidism.

A few counts support this clonotype. The V and J genes are TRBV4-1 and TRBJ2-2; D gene unclear. CDR1 and CDR2 from the germline V gene are MGHRA and YSYEKL. The CDR3 extends over 14 amino acids. V lost 1 base and J lost 8, with 11 bases in between. The CDR3 sequence is CASSQVSRSGELFF. The CDR3 DNA follows: TGCGCCAGCAGCCAAGTCTCTAGGTCTGGGGAGCTGTTTTTT.

V usage is TRBV20-1 and J usage is TRBJ2-7; 10 positions agree with TRBD2. From germline, CDR1 is DFQATT and CDR2 SNEGSKA (reference sequence). This CDR3 contains 13 residues. V gave up 8 bases and J gave up 2 bases; unmatched junction bases: 6. The DNA for the CDR3 is TGCAGTCTCGGACTAGCGGACCCCTACGAGCAGTACTTC. Its translation is CSLGLADPYEQYF.

This clonotype was found many times. V and J are TRBV20-1 and TRBJ1-2; D might be TRBD1 (5 bases). Germline assignment: CDR1 DFQATT and CDR2 SNEGSKA (reference sequence). The CDR3 has 14 amino acids. Between the trimmed V and J ends, which lost 6 bases and 0 bases, there was a span of 14 bases. CDR3 sequence: CSAGHQLANYGYTF. As DNA, the CDR3 is TGCAGTGCAGGACATCAGCTCGCTAACTATGGCTACACCTTC.

There are a few counts of this clonotype. DNA for the CDR3: TGTGCCAGCAGCTTGGCCTGGGGCAGGGAGTTGGGTGGCTACACCTTC. Protein sequence: CASSLAWGRELGGYTF. The chain has TRBV5-5 and TRBJ1-2, with D possibly being TRBD1 (5 bases). This CDR3 region has 16 residues. CDR1 is SGHKS, CDR2 YYEKEE, per germline (reference sequence). V was shortened by 0 bases and J by 7 bases, with 19 bases between the two germline ends. The whole variable domain, filled in from reference TRBV5-5 and TRBJ1-2, reads DAGVTQSPTHLIKTRGQQVTLRCSPISGHKSVSWYQQVLGQGPQFIFQYYEKEERGRGNFPDRFSARQFPNYSSELNVNALLLGDSALYLCASSLAWGRELGGYTFGSGTRLTVV.

The chain has TRBV5-1 and TRBJ2-7; TRBD1 might be the D (5 bases). CDR1 and CDR2 from the germline V gene are SGHRS and YFSETQ. The V gene lost 4 bases and the J gene lost 3 bases, with 14 bases spanning the gap. The CDR3 is 14 amino acids. Here the CDR3 reads CASSLLDRDYEQYF. The DNA for the CDR3 is TGCGCCAGCAGCCTCCTTGACAGAGACTACGAGCAGTACTTC.

Comments on this clonotype: The junction shows a germline mismatch at one end, possibly a read error. V and J are TRBV30 and TRBJ1-1, with 11 bases aligning to TRBD1. The CDR3 spans 14 residues. Germline CDR1 is GTSNPN and CDR2 is SVGIG (reference sequence). CDR3 amino acids: CAWSMGQGDTEALF. In DNA, the CDR3 is TGTGCCTGGAGTATGGGACAGGGGGACACTGAAGCTCTCTTT. The variable domain in full, completed from reference TRBV30 and TRBJ1-1, reads SQTIHQWPATLVQPVGSPLSLECTVEGTSNPNLYWYRQAAGRGLQLLFYSVGIGQISSEVPQNLSASRPQDRQFILSSKKLLLSDSGFYLCAWSMGQGDTEALFGQGTRLTVV.

At least ten counts were recorded for this clonotype. The rearrangement joins TRBV29-1 to TRBJ2-5, with TRBD1 identical over 7 bases. This CDR3 is built from 13 residues. Per the germline V gene, CDR1 is SQVTM and CDR2 is ANQGSEA. Trimming took 8 bases from V and 1 from J; bases not matched to a gene: 7. CDR3 nucleotide sequence: TGCAGCCTCCACGGGGACAGCCAAGAGACCCAGTACTTC. It yields the protein CSLHGDSQETQYF.

This clonotype occurred many times. This chain connects TRBV12-3 or TRBV12-4 to TRBJ1-1; D is perhaps TRBD1 (5 bases). V was trimmed by 6 bases and J by 1 base, leaving 12 bases between them. The CDR3 has 14 amino acids. CDR3 sequence: CASRPGLRNTEAFF. The CDR3 DNA follows: TGTGCCAGCAGACCAGGGTTGAGGAACACTGAAGCTTTCTTT.